This T cell receptor beta chain came from a study of cytomegalovirus exposure and HLA in healthy donors. As for the study in general: Earlier work reported approximately 110 million unique TCR beta sequences from 150 million to 200 million T cells. General study results and limits: Later genetic work tied a missense DCLRE1C variant to beta-chain V and J trimming.

The PCR employed 60 Vbeta primers together with 13 Jbeta primers. TCRdb's table, derived via immunoSEQ multiplex PCR, lists solely in-frame clones and lacks some. Of about 94,000 clones in the sample, approximately 7.7% are singletons; the top ten hold approximately 2.5%. This clone was detected a few times. The target antigen is unknown. The CDR3 loop spans 14 amino acids. Germline CDR1 reads MNHEY; CDR2 reads SMNVEV (reference sequence). V dropped 6 bases and J dropped 5 bases, with 17 bases sitting between them. The V gene is TRBV27, the J gene TRBJ2-7; possible D gene TRBD2, 6 bases. Material: PBMCs. The sequence came from a man between 45 and 60 years old in good health and CMV-seronegative. This CDR3 is CASSGRVPSDEQYF. CDR3 sequence (DNA): TGTGCCAGCAGCGGGAGAGTACCTTCAGACGAGCAGTACTTC.